What follows are 29 T cell receptor beta chains derived from one specimen sequenced in a study of Ad26.COV2.S vaccination and SARS-CoV-2 variants. Measured with immunoSEQ multiplex PCR; TCRdb has only the in-frame clones, and not every one. The data hold about 320,000 clones, with around four fifths observed a single time. The sample's treatment: approximately 18 received Ad26.COV2.S at low or high dose, single or two shots; 5 received placebo; per-sample allocation not given. Repertoires come from day 63 after the first vaccine or placebo injection. Sequencing was performed on peripheral blood, taken in a trial of Ad26.COV2.S vaccine versus placebo. These receptors originate from a person aged 18 to 59 who received the Ad26.COV2.S COVID-19 vaccine or a placebo.

V is TRBV19 and J is TRBJ1-5; maybe TRBD1 (5 bases). Germline CDR1 reads LNHDA; CDR2 reads SQIVND (reference sequence). The germline V and J ends were trimmed by 7 bases and 0 bases, with 13 bases remaining between them. CDR3 size: 15 residues. The CDR3, as DNA: TGTGCCAGTAAGACAGAGCAAGCTAGCAATCAGCCCCAGCATTTT. Its translation is CASKTEQASNQPQHF. Filled out from reference TRBV19 and TRBJ1-5, the complete variable domain reads DGGITQSPKYLFRKEGQNVTLSCEQNLNHDAMYWYRQDPGQGLRLIYYSQIVNDFQKGDIAEGYSVSREKKESFPLTVTSAQKNPTAFYLCASKTEQASNQPQHFGDGTRLSIL.

The V gene is TRBV19, the J gene TRBJ1-5; D not resolved. The CDR3 runs to 17 residues. Deletions cut 0 bases from V and 0 bases from J, with 12 bases between. Germline V gene sequence: CDR1 LNHDA, CDR2 SQIVND (reference sequence). The CDR3 here is CASSIDELGNSNQPQHF. The CDR3 DNA follows: TGTGCCAGTAGTATAGATGAGTTGGGAAATAGCAATCAGCCCCAGCATTTT.

V gene TRBV28 combines with J gene TRBJ1-1, with D possibly TRBD1 on 5 matching bases. Germline V gene data show CDR1 as MDHEN and CDR2 as SYDVKM. V was pared by 4 bases and J by 4 bases, with 13 bases between. The length of the CDR3 is 14 residues. CDR3 in amino acids: CASSSPDRPTEAFF. CDR3 sequence (DNA): TGTGCCAGCAGTTCTCCTGACAGACCCACTGAAGCTTTCTTT.

This chain links TRBV27 with TRBJ2-7; D may be TRBD1 (6 bases). Germline-derived CDR1 and CDR2 are MNHEY and SMNVEV (reference sequence). The CDR3 totals 14 residues. Trimming took 5 bases from V and 4 from J, leaving 15 bases between them. Written as DNA, the CDR3 is TGTGCCAGCAGTCCCCGACTCGGACAGTACGAGCAGTACTTC. Translation gives CASSPRLGQYEQYF.

This rearrangement joins TRBV2 to TRBJ1-4; 7 bases fit TRBD1. The J segment lost 5 bases and the V segment lost 5 bases, leaving 5 bases of the junction unmatched. Germline V gives CDR1 SNHLY, CDR2 FYNNEI. CDR3 length: 14 residues. CDR3 nucleotides: TGTGCCAGCAGTAGGACAGGTGTAAATGAAAAACTGTTTTTT. It yields the protein CASSRTGVNEKLFF.

V usage is TRBV5-1 and J usage is TRBJ1-2; D call uncertain. The CDR3 has 13 residues. The germline V and J ends were trimmed by 1 base and 0 bases, with 4 bases remaining between them. The germline V gene has CDR1 SGHRS and CDR2 YFSETQ. The CDR3 coding sequence is TGCGCCAGCAGCTTGCAACCTAACTATGGCTACACCTTC. The encoded protein is CASSLQPNYGYTF.

V is TRBV3-1 (or the pseudogene TRBV3-2) and J is TRBJ2-1; 11 bases map to TRBD2. There are 17 residues in the CDR3. Trimming at V came to 1 base and at J to 7 bases, leaving 9 bases not matched to a gene. Per the germline V gene, CDR1 is LGHDT and CDR2 is YNNKEL (reference sequence). CDR3 sequence reads: CASSQGISGGAWNEQFF. DNA of the CDR3: TGTGCCAGCAGCCAAGGAATTAGCGGGGGGGCCTGGAATGAGCAGTTCTTC.

The gene calls are TRBV7-9 and TRBJ1-2, with TRBD1 matching over 8 bases. V lost 1 base, J lost 3 bases, and 1 base stayed unmatched. The CDR3 consists of 14 residues. Germline CDR1 and CDR2: SEHNR and FQNEAQ (reference sequence). CDR3 nucleotides: TGTGCCAGCAGCTTAGGGGGACAGGACTATGGCTACACCTTC. The encoded protein is CASSLGGQDYGYTF.

The chain combines TRBV19 with TRBJ2-1, with TRBD1 matching 8 bases. CDR1 LNHDA and CDR2 SQIVND come from the germline V gene (reference sequence). The V gene end was trimmed by 6 bases and the J gene end by 4 bases; junction bases not matched to a gene: 8. The CDR3 is 15 amino acids. CDR3 DNA sequence: TGTGCCAGTAGCAAAGACAGGGGAGAGTACAATGAGCAGTTCTTC. Translated, it gives CASSKDRGEYNEQFF.

The chain recombines TRBV2 with TRBJ2-5, with D perhaps matching TRBD2 (5 bases). Trimming pared 2 bases from V and 4 bases from J, leaving 14 bases between. Germline V gives CDR1 SNHLY, CDR2 FYNNEI. There are 15 residues in the CDR3. This CDR3 is CASSESTSGRETQYF. The CDR3 DNA is TGTGCCAGCAGTGAATCTACTAGTGGCCGAGAGACCCAGTACTTC.

This chain joins TRBV11-3 and TRBJ2-1, with no clear D. CDR3 length equals 15 residues. CDR1 is SGHNT and CDR2 is YENEEA in the germline V gene. V was trimmed by 3 bases and J by 4 bases, leaving 13 bases between them. CDR3 protein: CASSLVLLSYNEQFF. The CDR3 DNA follows: TGTGCCAGCAGCTTGGTCCTACTCTCTTACAATGAGCAGTTCTTC.

V gene TRBV4-2 combines with J gene TRBJ2-7, with a possible D match to TRBD1 (5 bases). This CDR3 has 15 residues. Deletions cut 1 base from V and 2 bases from J, with 12 bases between. Germline V CDR1 and CDR2: LGHNA, YNFKEQ. DNA of the CDR3: TGTGCCAGCAGCCAAGGGGCAGGGTTGACCTACGAGCAGTACTTC. Translating gives CASSQGAGLTYEQYF.

The V gene is TRBV3-1 (or the pseudogene TRBV3-2), the J gene TRBJ2-3, with 10 positions matching TRBD1. Germline CDR1 is LGHDT and CDR2 is YNNKEL (reference sequence). This CDR3 comprises 16 residues. Losses at the gene ends were 4 bases for V and 5 bases for J; bases not matched to a gene: 9. Here the CDR3 DNA reads TGTGCCAGCAGCCGGGACAGGGGAAGGAGTAGAGATACGCAGTATTTT. Its protein is CASSRDRGRSRDTQYF.

The V gene is TRBV27, the J gene TRBJ2-1; maybe TRBD1 (6 bases). V dropped 5 bases and J dropped 6 bases, with 14 bases sitting between them. The V gene's germline CDR1 is MNHEY and CDR2 SMNVEV (reference sequence). CDR3 length: 14 amino acids. The CDR3 reads CASSPLTGSNEQFF. As DNA, the CDR3 is TGTGCCAGCAGTCCGCTAACAGGGAGCAATGAGCAGTTCTTC.

The chain recombines TRBV5-6 with TRBJ2-7, with D maybe TRBD1 (5 bases). Germline CDR1 and CDR2: SGHDT and YYEEEE. The CDR3 spans 12 residues. Trimming left V 4 bases short and J 6 bases short, with 11 bases between. The CDR3 bases are TGTGCCAGCAGCACGGACACCCTCGAGCAGTACTTC. Residues: CASSTDTLEQYF.

This clone was seen more than once but under ten times. The chain carries TRBV7-6 and TRBJ1-3; 9 bases map to TRBD1. CDR3 size: 16 residues. CDR1 and CDR2 from the germline V gene are SGHVS and FNYEAQ. The junction had 6 bases not matched to a gene; V was cut back by 2 bases and J by 4 bases. Here the CDR3 reads CASSLPGQGPGNTIYF. CDR3 in DNA: TGTGCCAGCAGCTTACCAGGACAGGGGCCCGGAAACACCATATATTTT. The variable domain in full, completed from reference TRBV7-6 and TRBJ1-3, reads GAGVSQSPRYKVTKRGQDVALRCDPISGHVSLYWYRQALGQGPEFLTYFNYEAQQDKSGLPNDRFSAERPEGSISTLTIQRTEQRDSAMYRCASSLPGQGPGNTIYFGEGSWLTVV.

The CDR3 bases are TGTGCCAGCAGCCCCGCGGAAGGCCCAAGGTCCTATGGCTACACCTTC. Translating it yields CASSPAEGPRSYGYTF. The chain recombines TRBV7-2 with TRBJ1-2; D call uncertain. From germline, CDR1 is SGHTA and CDR2 FQGNSA. The CDR3 runs 16 residues. Trimming pared 5 bases from V and 4 bases from J, leaving 20 bases between.

The gene calls are TRBV28 and TRBJ1-5; D gene unclear. The CDR3 has 16 residues. Trimming took 2 bases from V and 10 from J, leaving 21 bases between them. Per the germline V gene, CDR1 is MDHEN and CDR2 is SYDVKM. The CDR3, as DNA: TGTGCCAGCAGTTTACCCCGGCAACCCCCGTATCTACCCCAGCATTTT. Protein: CASSLPRQPPYLPQHF. Supplemented by reference TRBV28 and TRBJ1-5, the full variable domain reads DVKVTQSSRYLVKRTGEKVFLECVQDMDHENMFWYRQDPGLGLRLIYFSYDVKMKEKGDIPEGYSVSREKKERFSLILESASTNQTSMYLCASSLPRQPPYLPQHFGDGTRLSIL.

The rearrangement uses TRBV20-1 and TRBJ2-3; D not certain. Trimming removed 6 bases at V and 5 bases at J, with 6 bases between. CDR3 length equals 10 residues. CDR1 DFQATT and CDR2 SNEGSKA come from the germline V gene (reference sequence). The DNA of the CDR3 is TGCAGTGCCAACTTAGATACGCAGTATTTT. It encodes CSANLDTQYF.

The chain employs TRBV12-2 and TRBJ2-5. TRBV12-2 is listed as a pseudogene. There are 13 residues in the CDR3. The chain's CDR3 is CASRLKIQETQYF. CDR3 nucleotide sequence: TGTGCAAGTCGCTTAAAGATACAAGAGACCCAGTACTTC.

The chain combines TRBV18 with TRBJ1-1; D is unclear. Trimming removed 7 bases from V and 3 bases from J, with 15 bases in between. CDR1 KGHSH and CDR2 LQKENI come from the germline V gene. CDR3 length equals 14 residues. The CDR3 region has the DNA TGTGCCAGCTTCACCACATGGGGTGACACTGAAGCTTTCTTT. Translating it yields CASFTTWGDTEAFF.

With regard to this clone: The sample has other DNA sequences that encode this CDR3 too. The chain is built from TRBV29-1 and TRBJ1-2; 8 nucleotides line up with TRBD1. After removal of 4 bases from V and 8 bases from J, the junction contained 6 bases not matched to a gene. The CDR3 extends over 12 amino acids. Germline loops: CDR1 SQVTM, CDR2 ANQGSEA. The CDR3 nucleotides are TGCAGCGTTGCAGGGGGCGGGGGGGGCTACACCTTC. This codes for CSVAGGGGGYTF.

V is TRBV6-5 and J is TRBJ2-1, with TRBD1 as a possible D gene (5 bases). The CDR3 consists of 13 residues. Germline assignment: CDR1 MNHEY and CDR2 SVGAGI. Trimming took off 2 bases at V and 4 bases at J, with 6 bases between the two ends. The CDR3 reads CASSYDSYNEQFF. The CDR3 nucleotides are TGTGCCAGCAGTTACGACAGTTACAATGAGCAGTTCTTC.

V gene TRBV11-2 combines with J gene TRBJ1-3; tentatively, D is TRBD1 (5 bases). In germline, CDR1 is SGHAT, CDR2 FQNNGV. The V end lost 5 bases, the J end lost 0 bases, and 20 bases lay between the germline ends. The CDR3 has 18 residues. CDR3 bases: TGTGCCAGCAGCGCCGGGGTACGGGGCCGCATCTCTGGAAACACCATATATTTT. Translated, it gives CASSAGVRGRISGNTIYF.

This chain connects TRBV5-1 to TRBJ1-1; perhaps TRBD1 as D (6 bases). The germline V gene encodes CDR1 SGHRS and CDR2 YFSETQ. Trimming cost V 4 bases and J 3 bases, with 10 bases left between them. The CDR3 loop spans 13 amino acids. Here the CDR3 DNA reads TGCGCCAGCAGCACCCGGACAGACACTGAAGCTTTCTTT. As protein: CASSTRTDTEAFF.

This rearrangement joins TRBV28 to TRBJ1-1, with D possibly being TRBD1 (6 bases). The V gene's germline CDR1 is MDHEN and CDR2 SYDVKM. The CDR3 loop spans 11 amino acids. The CDR3, as DNA: TGTGCGACGGGGGCGAGGACTGAAGCTTTCTTT. Translation gives CATGARTEAFF.

This sequence joins TRBV5-6 and TRBJ2-3; 11 bases line up with TRBD2. The CDR3 has 15 amino acids. CDR1 SGHDT and CDR2 YYEEEE come from the germline V gene. With 3 bases clipped from V and 4 bases from J, the junction kept 4 bases outside the gene matches. The CDR3: CASSSLAGGSDTQYF. The CDR3, as DNA: TGTGCCAGCAGCTCTCTAGCGGGGGGTTCAGATACGCAGTATTTT.

The J gene is TRBJ2-3, the V gene TRBV11-1; TRBD1 or TRBD2 may be the D gene (6 bases each). CDR1 and CDR2 from the germline V gene are SGHAT and FQDESV (reference sequence). CDR3 length equals 16 residues. Trimming took off 6 bases at V and 5 bases at J, with 21 bases between the two ends. In DNA form, the CDR3 reads TGTGCCAGCAGTTCCCCCCCCGGGGGCCACCGAGATACGCAGTATTTT. Protein sequence: CASSSPPGGHRDTQYF.

The table lists this clone with a count of one. The chain combines TRBV5-4 with TRBJ2-2; 8 nucleotides match TRBD1. The CDR3 contains 16 residues. Germline CDR1 and CDR2: SGHNT and YYREEE (reference sequence). J gave up 3 bases and V 4 bases, and 8 bases lay outside the gene matches. CDR3 in amino acids: CASSAKTGVDTGELFF. CDR3 sequence (DNA): TGTGCCAGCAGCGCTAAGACAGGGGTGGACACCGGGGAGCTGTTTTTT.